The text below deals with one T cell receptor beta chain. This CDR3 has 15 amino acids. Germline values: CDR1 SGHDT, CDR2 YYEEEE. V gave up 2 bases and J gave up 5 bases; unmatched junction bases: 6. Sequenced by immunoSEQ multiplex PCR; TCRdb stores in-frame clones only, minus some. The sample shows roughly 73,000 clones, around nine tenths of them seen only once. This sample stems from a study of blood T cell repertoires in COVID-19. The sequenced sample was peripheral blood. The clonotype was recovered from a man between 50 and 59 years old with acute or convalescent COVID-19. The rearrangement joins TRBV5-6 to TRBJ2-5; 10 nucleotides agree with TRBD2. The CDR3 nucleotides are TGTGCCAGCAGCTTTGAGCGGGGGGGAGGTGAGACCCAGTACTTC. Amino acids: CASSFERGGGETQYF.